This T cell receptor (beta chain) was found in a study of cytomegalovirus exposure and HLA in healthy donors. Amplification used 60 Vbeta primers and 13 Jbeta primers. Only in-frame clones appear in the TCRdb table, and some are missing; sequencing was by immunoSEQ multiplex PCR. The repertoire consists of over 150,000 clones, with approximately 80% occurring once and the leading ten covering 13%. Study-wide findings and caveats: The study put some 150 TCR beta chains on its list as cytomegalovirus-associated. Later on, an analysis found that several of the most significant clusters appeared to be linked to common viral pathogens, which included parvovirus B19.

Worth noting for this clone: What it binds is not known.

The sequenced sample consisted of PBMCs. The TCR comes from a man younger than 45 in good health and CMV-seropositive.

The CDR3 DNA reads as TGTGCCAGCAGCGTAGGGGGCTACGGTCAGCCCCAGCATTTT. This gives the protein CASSVGGYGQPQHF. The V gene is TRBV9, the J gene TRBJ1-5; D is possibly TRBD1 (5 bases). V gave up 0 bases and J gave up 6 bases, with 10 bases separating them. This CDR3 has 14 residues. The germline V gene has CDR1 SGDLS and CDR2 YYNGEE.